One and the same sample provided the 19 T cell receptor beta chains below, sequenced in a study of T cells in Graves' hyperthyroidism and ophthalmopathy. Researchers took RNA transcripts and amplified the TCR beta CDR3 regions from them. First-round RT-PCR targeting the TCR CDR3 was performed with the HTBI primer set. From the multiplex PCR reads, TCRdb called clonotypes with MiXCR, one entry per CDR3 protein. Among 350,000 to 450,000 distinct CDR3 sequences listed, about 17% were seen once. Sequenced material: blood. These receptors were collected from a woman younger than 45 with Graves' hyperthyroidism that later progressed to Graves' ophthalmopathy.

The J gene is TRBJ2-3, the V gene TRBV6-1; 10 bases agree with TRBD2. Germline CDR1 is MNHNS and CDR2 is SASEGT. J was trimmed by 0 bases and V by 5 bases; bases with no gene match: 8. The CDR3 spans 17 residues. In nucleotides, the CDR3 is TGTGCCAGCAGTTCCCTAGCGGGAGCTGATAGCACAGATACGCAGTATTTT. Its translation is CASSSLAGADSTDTQYF.

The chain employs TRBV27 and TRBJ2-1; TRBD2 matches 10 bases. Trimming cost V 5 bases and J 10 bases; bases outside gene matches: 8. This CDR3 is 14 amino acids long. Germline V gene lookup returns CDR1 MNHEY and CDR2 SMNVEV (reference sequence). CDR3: CASSPRLAGGEQFF. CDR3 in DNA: TGTGCCAGCAGTCCCCGATTAGCGGGGGGCGAGCAGTTCTTC.

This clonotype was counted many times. This chain's CDR3 is CASSKSWVAAPYNEQFF. CDR3 in DNA: TGTGCCAGTAGTAAGAGTTGGGTAGCGGCCCCCTACAATGAGCAGTTCTTC. The chain is built from TRBV19 and TRBJ2-1, with D tentatively TRBD2 (6 bases). Germline V lookup: CDR1 LNHDA, CDR2 SQIVND (reference sequence). This CDR3 is 17 amino acids long. V gave up 4 bases and J gave up 2 bases, with 18 bases separating them.

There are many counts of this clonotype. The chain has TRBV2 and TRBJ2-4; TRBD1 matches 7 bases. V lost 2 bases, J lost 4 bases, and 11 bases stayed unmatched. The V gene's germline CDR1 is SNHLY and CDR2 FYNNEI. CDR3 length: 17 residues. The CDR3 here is CASSELTTGLRKNIQYF. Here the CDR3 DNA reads TGTGCCAGCAGTGAATTGACGACAGGGTTGAGAAAAAACATTCAGTACTTC.

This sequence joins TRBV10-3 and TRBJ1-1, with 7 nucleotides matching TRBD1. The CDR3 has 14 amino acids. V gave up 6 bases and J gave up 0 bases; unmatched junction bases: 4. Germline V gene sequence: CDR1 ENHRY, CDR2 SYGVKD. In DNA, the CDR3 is TGTGCCATCAGAGACAGGGAAATGAACACTGAAGCTTTCTTT. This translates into CAIRDREMNTEAFF.

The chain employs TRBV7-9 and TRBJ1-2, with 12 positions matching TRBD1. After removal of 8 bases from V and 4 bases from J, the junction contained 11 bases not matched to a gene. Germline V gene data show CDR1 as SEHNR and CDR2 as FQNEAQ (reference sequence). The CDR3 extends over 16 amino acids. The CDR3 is CASDPGQGAQSYGYTF. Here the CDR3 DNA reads TGTGCCAGCGACCCGGGACAGGGGGCGCAGAGCTATGGCTACACCTTC.

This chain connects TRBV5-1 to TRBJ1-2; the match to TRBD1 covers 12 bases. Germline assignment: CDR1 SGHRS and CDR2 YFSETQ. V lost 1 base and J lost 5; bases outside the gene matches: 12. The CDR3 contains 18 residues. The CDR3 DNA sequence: TGCGCCAGCAGCTTGAAAGGTGGGACAGGGGGCGCAGGGTATGGCTACACCTTC. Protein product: CASSLKGGTGGAGYGYTF.

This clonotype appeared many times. CDR3 loop: CASMVRGGNEQFF. As DNA, the CDR3 is TGTGCCAGCATGGTTAGGGGAGGCAATGAGCAGTTCTTC. The chain combines TRBV18 with TRBJ2-1, with D possibly TRBD2 on 6 matching bases. The CDR3 is 13 amino acids. Germline V gene data show CDR1 as KGHSH and CDR2 as LQKENI. Trimming pared 8 bases from V and 6 bases from J, leaving 14 bases between.

CDR3 protein: CASSSTGVDGYTF. The CDR3, as DNA: TGTGCCAGCAGCTCAACAGGGGTGGATGGCTACACCTTC. The chain has TRBV5-5 and TRBJ1-2; TRBD1 agrees at 7 bases. The germline CDR1 and CDR2 sequences are SGHKS and YYEKEE (reference sequence). V lost 3 bases and J lost 6; bases outside the gene matches: 5. This CDR3 has 13 residues.

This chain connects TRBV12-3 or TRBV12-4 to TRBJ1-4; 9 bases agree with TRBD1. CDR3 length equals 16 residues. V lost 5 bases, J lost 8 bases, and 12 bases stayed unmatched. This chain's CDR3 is CASSPRSDRGMEKLFF. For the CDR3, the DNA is TGTGCCAGCAGTCCTAGGTCGGACAGGGGCATGGAAAAACTGTTTTTT.

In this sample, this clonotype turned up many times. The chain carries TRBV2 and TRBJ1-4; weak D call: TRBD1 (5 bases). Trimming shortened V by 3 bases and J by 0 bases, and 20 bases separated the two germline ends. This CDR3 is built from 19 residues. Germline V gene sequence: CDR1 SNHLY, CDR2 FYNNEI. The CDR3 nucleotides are TGTGCCAGCAGTGACGTGGGCAGGGCGGATCTCTCAACTAATGAAAAACTGTTTTTT. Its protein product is CASSDVGRADLSTNEKLFF.

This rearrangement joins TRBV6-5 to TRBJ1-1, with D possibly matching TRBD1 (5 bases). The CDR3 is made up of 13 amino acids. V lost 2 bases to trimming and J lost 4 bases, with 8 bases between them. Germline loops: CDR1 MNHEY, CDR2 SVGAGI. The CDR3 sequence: CASSYRGTTEAFF. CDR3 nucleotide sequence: TGTGCCAGCAGTTACAGGGGTACCACTGAAGCTTTCTTT.

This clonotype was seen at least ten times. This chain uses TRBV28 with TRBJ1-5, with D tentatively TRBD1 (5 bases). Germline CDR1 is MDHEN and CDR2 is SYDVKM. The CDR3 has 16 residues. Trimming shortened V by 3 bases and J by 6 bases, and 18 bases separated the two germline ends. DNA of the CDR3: TGTGCCAGCAGTTTTCGGGTTATGGGGACGAGTCAGCCCCAGCATTTT. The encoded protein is CASSFRVMGTSQPQHF.

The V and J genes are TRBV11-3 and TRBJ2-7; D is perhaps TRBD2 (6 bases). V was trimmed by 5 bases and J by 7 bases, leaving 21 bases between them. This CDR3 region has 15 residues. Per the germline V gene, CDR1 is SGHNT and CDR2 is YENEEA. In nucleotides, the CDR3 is TGTGCCAGCAGCCTACGCGGACTATCCGACGGGGAGCAGTACTTC. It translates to CASSLRGLSDGEQYF. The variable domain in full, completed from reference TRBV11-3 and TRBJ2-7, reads EAGVVQSPRYKIIEKKQPVAFWCNPISGHNTLYWYLQNLGQGPELLIRYENEEAVDDSQLPKDRFSAERLKGVDSTLKIQPAELGDSAVYLCASSLRGLSDGEQYFGPGTRLTVT.

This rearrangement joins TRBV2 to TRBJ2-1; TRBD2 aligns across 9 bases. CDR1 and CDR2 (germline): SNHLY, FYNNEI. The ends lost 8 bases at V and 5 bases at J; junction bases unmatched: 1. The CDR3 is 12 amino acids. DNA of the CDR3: TGTGCCAGCGCTAGCGGGAACAATGAGCAGTTCTTC. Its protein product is CASASGNNEQFF.

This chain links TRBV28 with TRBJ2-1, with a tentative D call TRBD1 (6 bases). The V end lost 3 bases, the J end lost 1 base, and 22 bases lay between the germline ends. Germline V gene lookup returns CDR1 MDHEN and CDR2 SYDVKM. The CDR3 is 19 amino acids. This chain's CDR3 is CASSFFVFQGRRSYNEQFF. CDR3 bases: TGTGCCAGCAGTTTTTTCGTTTTCCAGGGGCGCCGGTCCTACAATGAGCAGTTCTTC.

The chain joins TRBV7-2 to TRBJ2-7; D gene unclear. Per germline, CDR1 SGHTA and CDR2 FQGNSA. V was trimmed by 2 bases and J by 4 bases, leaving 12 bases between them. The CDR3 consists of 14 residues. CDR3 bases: TGTGCCAGCAGCTTAACCGCATCCCTTTACGAGCAGTACTTC. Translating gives CASSLTASLYEQYF.

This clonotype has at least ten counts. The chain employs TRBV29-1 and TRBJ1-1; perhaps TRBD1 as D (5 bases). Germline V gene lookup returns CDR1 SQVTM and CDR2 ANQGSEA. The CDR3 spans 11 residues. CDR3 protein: CGGGGNTEAFF. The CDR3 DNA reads TGCGGCGGGGGAGGGAACACTGAAGCTTTCTTT.

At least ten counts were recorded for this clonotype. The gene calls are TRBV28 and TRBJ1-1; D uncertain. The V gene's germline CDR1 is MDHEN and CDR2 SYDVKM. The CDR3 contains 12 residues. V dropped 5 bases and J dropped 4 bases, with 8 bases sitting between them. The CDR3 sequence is CASSVQSTEAFF. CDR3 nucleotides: TGTGCCAGCAGTGTCCAGAGCACTGAAGCTTTCTTT.